This T cell receptor (beta chain) appears in the sequencing data of a study of cytomegalovirus exposure and HLA in healthy donors. Note on this clone: Its antigen is unidentified.

Study-wide findings and caveats: Cytomegalovirus association was assigned to some 160 TCR beta chains. It was reported that the classifier diagnosed cytomegalovirus status with high specificity and sensitivity in both the original and validation cohorts.

With 60 Vbeta and 13 Jbeta primers, the PCR was carried out. The method was immunoSEQ multiplex PCR; TCRdb's version includes in-frame clones alone and lacks a portion of them. Among 95,000 to 100,000 clones listed, 76% were seen once. Unrecorded immune exposure was likely among donors, who were nominally healthy when sampled. The sequenced sample consisted of PBMCs. This receptor was taken from a man aged 35-49 years in good health and CMV-seronegative.

The CDR3 coding sequence is TGTGCCAGCTCTCCGAGACAGGGTAATACCTACGAGCAGTACTTC. Encoded protein: CASSPRQGNTYEQYF. The V call is TRBV18, the J call TRBJ2-7; 7 nucleotides line up with TRBD1. V lost 6 bases and J lost 2; bases outside the gene matches: 10. CDR3 size: 15 residues. Germline V lookup: CDR1 KGHSH, CDR2 LQKENI.